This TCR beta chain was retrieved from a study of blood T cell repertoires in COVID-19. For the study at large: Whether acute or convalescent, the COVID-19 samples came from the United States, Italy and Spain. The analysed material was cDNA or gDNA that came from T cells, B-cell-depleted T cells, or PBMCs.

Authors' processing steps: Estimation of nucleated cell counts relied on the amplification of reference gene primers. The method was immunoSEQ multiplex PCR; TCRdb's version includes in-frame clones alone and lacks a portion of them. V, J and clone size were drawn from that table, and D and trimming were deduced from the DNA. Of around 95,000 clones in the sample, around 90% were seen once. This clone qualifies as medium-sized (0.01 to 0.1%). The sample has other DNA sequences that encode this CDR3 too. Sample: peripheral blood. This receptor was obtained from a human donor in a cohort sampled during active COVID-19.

The CDR3 DNA reads as TGCGCCAGCAGCCAAGAGGGCAGCTCTGGGGCCAACGTCCTGACTTTC. The encoded protein is CASSQEGSSGANVLTF. The rearrangement uses TRBV4-1 and TRBJ2-6; D is ambiguous. The CDR3 consists of 16 residues. V was clipped by 0 bases and J by 0 bases, with 6 bases between them. In germline, CDR1 is MGHRA, CDR2 YSYEKL.